The T cell receptor beta chain described here comes from a study of blood T cell repertoires in COVID-19 (dated by TCRdb to about 2020). Background for the entire study: Samples from collaborators originated in the United States, Italy and Spain and spanned both the acute and convalescent phases of COVID-19. The dataset comprised deeply sampled blood TCRbeta repertoires from subjects exposed to, actively infected with, or recovered from COVID-19. A freely available public database, intended as a resource for researchers studying the immune response to SARS-CoV-2, is where the repertoires were released. Samples were obtained from the ongoing ImmuneRACE study (first 160 participants) and from about 1,300 subjects provided by 6 global collaborators. Where available, HLA class I and class II types were taken from metadata supplied by the sample provider and were not determined by assay-based typing. A de-identified subject ID, COVID-19 status, age in years and sex were almost always included in the sample metadata. The prospective study material was composed of cDNA or gDNA derived from T cells, B-cell-depleted T cells, or PBMCs.

TCRbeta CDR3 regions were amplified from genomic DNA using the immunoSEQ Assay, a bias-controlled multiplex PCR. On the study's bioinformatics: Within the assay, amplification of reference gene primers was used to estimate how many nucleated cells each sample contained. To quantify the absolute abundance of each unique TCRbeta CDR3 rearrangement, sequence reads were collapsed and filtered. For each sample, productive Simpson clonality was calculated as the square root of Simpson's diversity index across productive rearrangements. This is the immuneACCESS table as TCRdb keeps it, with only in-frame sequences that have V and J called. A part of the clones is gone; compared with another copy, unresolved V genes explain less than half, and the rest is unexplained. That table furnishes V, J and clone size, whereas the DNA furnished D and trimming. In all, the sample holds about 180,000 clones, and 86% of those were seen once. The ten most abundant clones make up 2.9% of the sample.

Study-level results and caveats: Clinical and demographic metadata were provided uncurated, with the amount varying by source and participant.

There are 13 amino acids in the CDR3, from cysteine to phenylalanine inclusive. Only the CDR3 region is kept as DNA, spanning 39 bases read in frame from base 1. V loses 4 bases of germline sequence and J loses 5 bases, and the interval between the two ends is 12 bases. The germline V gene supplies CDR1 MGHDK and CDR2 SYGVNS. Only a few counts were recorded for this clone. The specificity of this receptor is unknown. The record has no base qualities; no much larger clone is one base away. Whole blood was collected in K2EDTA tubes by collaborating institutions according to the institutions' own protocols. For TCRbeta analysis, collaborator samples were shipped as frozen whole blood, as isolated PBMCs, or as DNA extracted from either sample type.

The source of this sequence is a woman aged 25 to 39 with active or convalescent COVID-19. The rearranged segments are TRBV25-1 and TRBJ2-7; TRBD1 is a possible D gene, resting on 6 matching bases. The source material was peripheral blood. The DNA sequence follows: TGTGCCAGCAGTGTAGGTAGGGGGAACGAGCAGTACTTC. The resulting protein is CASSVGRGNEQYF.